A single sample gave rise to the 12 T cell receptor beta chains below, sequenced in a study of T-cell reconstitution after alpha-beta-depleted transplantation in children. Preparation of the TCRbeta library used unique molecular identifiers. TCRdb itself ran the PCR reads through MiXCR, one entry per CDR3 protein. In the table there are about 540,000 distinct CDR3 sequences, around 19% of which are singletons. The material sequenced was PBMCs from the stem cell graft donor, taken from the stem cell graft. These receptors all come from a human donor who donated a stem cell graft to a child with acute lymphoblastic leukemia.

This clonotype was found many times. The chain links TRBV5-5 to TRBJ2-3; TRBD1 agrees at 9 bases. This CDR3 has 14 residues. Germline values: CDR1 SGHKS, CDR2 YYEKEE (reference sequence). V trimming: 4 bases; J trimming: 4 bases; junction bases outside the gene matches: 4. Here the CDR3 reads CASSRDRAADTQYF. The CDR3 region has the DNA TGTGCCAGCAGCCGGGACAGGGCCGCAGATACGCAGTATTTT.

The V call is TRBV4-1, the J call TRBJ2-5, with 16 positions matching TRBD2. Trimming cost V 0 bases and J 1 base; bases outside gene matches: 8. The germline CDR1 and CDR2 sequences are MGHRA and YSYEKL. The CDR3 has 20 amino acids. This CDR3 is CASSQDRGTSGRAGQETQYF. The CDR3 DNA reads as TGCGCCAGCAGCCAAGATCGGGGGACTAGCGGGAGGGCGGGCCAAGAGACCCAGTACTTC.

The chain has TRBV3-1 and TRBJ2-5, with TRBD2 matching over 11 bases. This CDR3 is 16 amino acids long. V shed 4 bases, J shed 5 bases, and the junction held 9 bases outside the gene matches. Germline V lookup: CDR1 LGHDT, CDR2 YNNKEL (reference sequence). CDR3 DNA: TGTGCCAGCAGCCCCTTACTAGCGGGAGTCCGGGAGACCCAGTACTTC. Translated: CASSPLLAGVRETQYF.

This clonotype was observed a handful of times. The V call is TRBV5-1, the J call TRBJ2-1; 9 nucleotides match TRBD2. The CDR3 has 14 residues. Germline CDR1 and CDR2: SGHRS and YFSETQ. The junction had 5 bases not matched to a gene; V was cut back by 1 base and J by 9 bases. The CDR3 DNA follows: TGCGCCAGCAGCTTGAGTGCGGGAGGGGTTGAGCAGTTCTTC. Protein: CASSLSAGGVEQFF.

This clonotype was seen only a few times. The CDR3 sequence: CASSLNAGITSPLHF. CDR3 DNA: TGTGCCAGCAGCTTAAATGCGGGGATTACTTCACCCCTCCACTTT. The chain is built from TRBV7-3 and TRBJ1-6; no reliable D call. This CDR3 contains 15 residues. The V gene's germline CDR1 is SGHTA and CDR2 FQGTGA. V lost 1 base and J 9 bases, leaving 13 bases between the germline ends.

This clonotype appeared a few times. CDR3 in amino acids: CASSYSLAGSPYEQYF. CDR3 coding DNA: TGTGCCAGCAGTTATTCGCTAGCGGGATCGCCCTACGAGCAGTACTTC. The chain couples TRBV6-2 or TRBV6-3 to TRBJ2-7, with TRBD2 identical over 9 bases. With 3 bases clipped from V and 2 bases from J, the junction kept 8 bases outside the gene matches. The CDR3 totals 16 residues. Germline lookup yields CDR1 MNHEY and CDR2 SVGEGT.

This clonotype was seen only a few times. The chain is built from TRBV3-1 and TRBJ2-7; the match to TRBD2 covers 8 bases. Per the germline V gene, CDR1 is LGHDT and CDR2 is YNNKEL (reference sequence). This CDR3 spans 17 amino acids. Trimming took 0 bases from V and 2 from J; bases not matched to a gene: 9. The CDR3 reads CASSQEAGAGGTYEQYF. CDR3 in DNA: TGTGCCAGCAGCCAAGAGGCCGGGGCGGGAGGCACCTACGAGCAGTACTTC.

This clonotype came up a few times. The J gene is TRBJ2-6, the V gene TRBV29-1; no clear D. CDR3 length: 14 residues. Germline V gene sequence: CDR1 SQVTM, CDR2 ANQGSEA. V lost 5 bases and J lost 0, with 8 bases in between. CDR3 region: CSVSISSGANVLTF. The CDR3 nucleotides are TGCAGCGTTAGCATAAGCTCTGGGGCCAACGTCCTGACTTTC. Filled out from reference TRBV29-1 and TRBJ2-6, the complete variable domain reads SAVISQKPSRDICQRGTSLTIQCQVDSQVTMMFWYRQQPGQSLTLIATANQGSEATYESGFVIDKFPISRPNLTFSTLTVSNMSPEDSSIYLCSVSISSGANVLTFGAGSRLTVL.

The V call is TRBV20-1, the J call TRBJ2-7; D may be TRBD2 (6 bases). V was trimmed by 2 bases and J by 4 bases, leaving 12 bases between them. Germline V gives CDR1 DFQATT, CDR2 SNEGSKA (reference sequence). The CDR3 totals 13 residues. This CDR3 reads CSARTSLTYEQYF. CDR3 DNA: TGCAGTGCTAGAACTAGCCTCACTTACGAGCAGTACTTC.

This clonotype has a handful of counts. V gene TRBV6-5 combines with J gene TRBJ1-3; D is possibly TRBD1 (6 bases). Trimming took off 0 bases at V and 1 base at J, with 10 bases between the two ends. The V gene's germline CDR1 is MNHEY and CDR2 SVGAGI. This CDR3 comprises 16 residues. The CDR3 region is CASSYSYRESGNTIYF. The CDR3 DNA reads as TGTGCCAGCAGTTACTCGTACAGGGAATCTGGAAACACCATATATTTT.

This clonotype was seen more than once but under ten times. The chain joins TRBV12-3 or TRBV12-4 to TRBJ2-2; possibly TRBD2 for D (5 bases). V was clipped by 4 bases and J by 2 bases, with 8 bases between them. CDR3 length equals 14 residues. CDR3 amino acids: CASSSLDNTGELFF. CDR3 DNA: TGTGCCAGCAGTTCACTAGATAACACCGGGGAGCTGTTTTTT.

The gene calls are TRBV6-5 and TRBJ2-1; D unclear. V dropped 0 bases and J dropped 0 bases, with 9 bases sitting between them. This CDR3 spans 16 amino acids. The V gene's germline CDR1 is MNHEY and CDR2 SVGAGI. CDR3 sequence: CASSYSSVSSYNEQFF. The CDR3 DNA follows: TGTGCCAGCAGTTACTCGTCGGTAAGCTCCTACAATGAGCAGTTCTTC.